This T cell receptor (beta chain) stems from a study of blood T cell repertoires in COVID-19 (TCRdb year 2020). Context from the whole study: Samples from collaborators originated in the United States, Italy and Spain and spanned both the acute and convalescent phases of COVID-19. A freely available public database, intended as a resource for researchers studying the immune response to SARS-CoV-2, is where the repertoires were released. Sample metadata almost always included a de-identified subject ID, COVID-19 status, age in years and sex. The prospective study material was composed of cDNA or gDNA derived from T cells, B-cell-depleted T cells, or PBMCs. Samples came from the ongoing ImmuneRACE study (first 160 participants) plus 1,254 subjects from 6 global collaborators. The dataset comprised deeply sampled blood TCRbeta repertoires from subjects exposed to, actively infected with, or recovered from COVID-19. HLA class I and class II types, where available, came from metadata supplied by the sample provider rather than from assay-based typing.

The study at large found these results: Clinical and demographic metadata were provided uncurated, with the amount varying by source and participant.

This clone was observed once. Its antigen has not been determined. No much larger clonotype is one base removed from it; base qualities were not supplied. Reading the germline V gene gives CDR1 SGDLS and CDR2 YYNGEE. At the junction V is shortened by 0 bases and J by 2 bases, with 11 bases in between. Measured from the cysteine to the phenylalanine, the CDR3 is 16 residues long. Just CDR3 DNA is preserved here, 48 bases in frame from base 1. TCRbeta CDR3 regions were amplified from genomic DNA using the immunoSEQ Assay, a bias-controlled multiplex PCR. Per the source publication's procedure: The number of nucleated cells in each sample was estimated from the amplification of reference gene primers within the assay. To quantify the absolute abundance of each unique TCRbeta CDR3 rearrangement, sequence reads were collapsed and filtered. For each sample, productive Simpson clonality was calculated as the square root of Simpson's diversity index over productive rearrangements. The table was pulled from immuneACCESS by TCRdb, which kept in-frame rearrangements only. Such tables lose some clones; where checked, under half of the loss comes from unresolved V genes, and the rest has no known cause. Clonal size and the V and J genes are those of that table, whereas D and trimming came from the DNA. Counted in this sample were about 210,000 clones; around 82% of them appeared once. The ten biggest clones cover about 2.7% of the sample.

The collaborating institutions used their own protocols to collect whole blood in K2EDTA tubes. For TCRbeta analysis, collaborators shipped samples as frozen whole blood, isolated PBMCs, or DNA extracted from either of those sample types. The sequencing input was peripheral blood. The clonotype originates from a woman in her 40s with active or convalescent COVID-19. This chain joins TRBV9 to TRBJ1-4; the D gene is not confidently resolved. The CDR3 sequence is CASSVAAGLTNEKLFF. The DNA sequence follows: TGTGCCAGCAGCGTAGCGGCAGGCCTCACTAATGAAAAACTGTTTTTT.